By sample fraction, the clone carrying this T cell receptor (beta chain) is medium-sized. TCRdb re-called the PCR reads through MiXCR. The table lists under 20,000 clones, roughly 17% of them singletons. Ahead of thyroid surgery, no patient had received treatment of any kind. These data are taken from a study of metastatic and nonmetastatic thyroid tumors. The wider study: Samples came from malignant and benign thyroid patients, and repertoires were compared across blood and tumor or nodule tissue.

Sequenced input: blood. The source is a male donor with papillary thyroid cancer or a benign thyroid nodule (not recorded which). Some clones in this sample may be carry-over from other donors' samples.

The CDR3 sequence is CASSQGGTAFYGYTF. DNA of the CDR3: TGTGCCAGCAGCCAAGGAGGGACAGCATTCTATGGCTACACCTTC. J is TRBJ1-2 and V is TRBV4-2; 7 bases line up with TRBD1. CDR1 is LGHNA and CDR2 is YNFKEQ in the germline V gene. The CDR3 is made up of 15 amino acids. With 1 base clipped from V and 4 bases from J, the junction kept 6 bases outside the gene matches.